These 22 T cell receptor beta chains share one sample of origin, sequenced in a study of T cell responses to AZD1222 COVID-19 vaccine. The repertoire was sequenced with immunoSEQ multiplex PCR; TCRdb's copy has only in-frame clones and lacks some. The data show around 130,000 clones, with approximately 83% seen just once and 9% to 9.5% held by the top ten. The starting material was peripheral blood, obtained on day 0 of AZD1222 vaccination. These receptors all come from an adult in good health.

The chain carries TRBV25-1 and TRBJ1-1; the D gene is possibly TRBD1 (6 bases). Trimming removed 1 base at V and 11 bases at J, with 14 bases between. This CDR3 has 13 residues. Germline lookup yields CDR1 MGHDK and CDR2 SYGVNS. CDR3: CASSESDSLIAFF. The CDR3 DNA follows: TGTGCCAGCAGTGAATCGGACAGTTTGATTGCTTTCTTT.

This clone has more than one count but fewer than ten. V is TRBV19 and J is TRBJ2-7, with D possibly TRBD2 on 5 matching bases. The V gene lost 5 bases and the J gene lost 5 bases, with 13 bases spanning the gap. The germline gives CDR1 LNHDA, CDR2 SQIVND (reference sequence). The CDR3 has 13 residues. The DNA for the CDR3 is TGTGCCAGTAGTCCTCCGGGGTACCACGAGCAGTACTTC. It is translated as CASSPPGYHEQYF.

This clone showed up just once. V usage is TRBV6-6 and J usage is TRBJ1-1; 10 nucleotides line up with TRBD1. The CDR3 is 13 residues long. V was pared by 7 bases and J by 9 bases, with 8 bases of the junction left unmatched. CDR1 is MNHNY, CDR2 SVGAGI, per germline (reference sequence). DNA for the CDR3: TGTGCCAGCATCCCGGGACAGGGGACTAAAGCTTTCTTT. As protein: CASIPGQGTKAFF.

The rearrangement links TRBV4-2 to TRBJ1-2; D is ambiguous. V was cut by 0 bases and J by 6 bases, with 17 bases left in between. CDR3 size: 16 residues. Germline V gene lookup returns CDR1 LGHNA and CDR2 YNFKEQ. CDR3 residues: CASSQDLGLRINGYTF. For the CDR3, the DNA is TGTGCCAGCAGCCAAGATCTTGGTTTGAGGATCAATGGCTACACCTTC.

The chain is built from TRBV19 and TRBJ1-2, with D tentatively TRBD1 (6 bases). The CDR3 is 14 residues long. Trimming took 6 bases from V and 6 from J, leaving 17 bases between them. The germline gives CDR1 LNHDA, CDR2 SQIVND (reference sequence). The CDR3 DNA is TGTGCCAGTAGAATTACAGGGATGGAGGATGGCTACACCTTC. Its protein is CASRITGMEDGYTF.

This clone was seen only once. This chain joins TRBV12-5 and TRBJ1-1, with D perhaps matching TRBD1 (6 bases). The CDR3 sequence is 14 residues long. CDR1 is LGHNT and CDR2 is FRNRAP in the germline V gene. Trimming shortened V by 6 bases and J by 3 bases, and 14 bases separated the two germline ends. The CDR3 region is CASGLGGGYTEAFF. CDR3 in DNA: TGTGCTAGTGGCCTGGGGGGCGGTTACACTGAAGCTTTCTTT.

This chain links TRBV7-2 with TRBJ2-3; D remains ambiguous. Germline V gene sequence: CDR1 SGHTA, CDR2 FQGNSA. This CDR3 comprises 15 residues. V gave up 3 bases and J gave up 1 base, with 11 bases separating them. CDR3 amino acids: CASSFVFGGTDTQYF. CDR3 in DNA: TGTGCCAGCAGCTTTGTATTCGGCGGCACAGATACGCAGTATTTT.

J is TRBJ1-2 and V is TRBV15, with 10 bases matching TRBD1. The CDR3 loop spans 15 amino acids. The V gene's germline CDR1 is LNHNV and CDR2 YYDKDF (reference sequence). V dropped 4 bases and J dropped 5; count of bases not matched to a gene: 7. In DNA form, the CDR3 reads TGTGCCACCAGCACAGGACAGGGGGAACTTTATGGCTACACCTTC. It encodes CATSTGQGELYGYTF.

The CDR3 loop reads CASSLQGPGDSPLHF. CDR3 DNA sequence: TGCGCCAGCAGCTTACAGGGGCCGGGGGATTCACCCCTCCACTTT. The rearrangement joins TRBV5-1 to TRBJ1-6; 7 positions agree with TRBD1. The CDR3 length is 15 residues. V lost 2 bases and J lost 8; bases outside the gene matches: 7. Germline V gene data show CDR1 as SGHRS and CDR2 as YFSETQ.

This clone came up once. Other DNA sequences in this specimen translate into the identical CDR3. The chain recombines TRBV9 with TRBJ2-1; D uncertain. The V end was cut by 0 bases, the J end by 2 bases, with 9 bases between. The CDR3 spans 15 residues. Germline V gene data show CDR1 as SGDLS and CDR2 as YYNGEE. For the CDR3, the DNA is TGTGCCAGCAGCGTAGTCGCCGGCGCCTACAATGAGCAGTTCTTC. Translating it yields CASSVVAGAYNEQFF.

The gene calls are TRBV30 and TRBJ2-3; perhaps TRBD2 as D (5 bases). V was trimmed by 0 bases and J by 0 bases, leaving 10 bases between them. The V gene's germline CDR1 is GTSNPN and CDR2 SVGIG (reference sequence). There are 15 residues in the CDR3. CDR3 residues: CAWSVYGGSTDTQYF. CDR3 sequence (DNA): TGTGCCTGGAGTGTATACGGCGGGAGCACAGATACGCAGTATTTT.

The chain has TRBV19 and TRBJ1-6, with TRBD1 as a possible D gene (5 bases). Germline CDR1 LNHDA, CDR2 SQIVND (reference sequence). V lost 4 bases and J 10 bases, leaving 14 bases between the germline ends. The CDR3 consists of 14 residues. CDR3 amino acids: CASSTDQGGSPLHF. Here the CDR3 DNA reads TGTGCCAGTAGTACCGATCAGGGTGGGTCACCCCTCCACTTT.

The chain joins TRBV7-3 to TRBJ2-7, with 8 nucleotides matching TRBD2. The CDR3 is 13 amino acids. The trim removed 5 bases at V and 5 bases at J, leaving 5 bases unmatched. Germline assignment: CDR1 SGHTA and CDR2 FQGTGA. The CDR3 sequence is CASSLGLGDEQYF. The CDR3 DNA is TGTGCCAGCAGCCTGGGACTAGGGGACGAGCAGTACTTC.

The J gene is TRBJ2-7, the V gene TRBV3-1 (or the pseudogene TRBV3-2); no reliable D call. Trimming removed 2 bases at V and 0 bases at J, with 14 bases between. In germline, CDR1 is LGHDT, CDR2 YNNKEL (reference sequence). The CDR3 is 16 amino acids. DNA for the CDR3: TGTGCCAGCAGCCAACCGACGAGGTTCCCCTCCTACGAGCAGTACTTC. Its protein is CASSQPTRFPSYEQYF.

The DNA of the CDR3 is TGTGCCAGCAGCTACGACCTAAACTATGGCTACACCTTC. It codes for CASSYDLNYGYTF. The chain uses TRBV7-2 and TRBJ1-2; D uncertain. V dropped 4 bases and J dropped 2 bases, with 8 bases sitting between them. The V gene's germline CDR1 is SGHTA and CDR2 FQGNSA. The CDR3 consists of 13 residues.

CDR3 in DNA: TGTGCCAGCAGTTTCGGGGGGCGCCGAACTAATGAAAAACTGTTTTTT. This translates into CASSFGGRRTNEKLFF. The chain employs TRBV27 and TRBJ1-4; tentatively, D is TRBD1 (6 bases). The CDR3 has 16 residues. Trimming took 3 bases from V and 1 from J, leaving 12 bases between them. Germline loops: CDR1 MNHEY, CDR2 SMNVEV (reference sequence). Drawing the rest from reference TRBV27 and TRBJ1-4, the complete variable domain is EAQVTQNPRYLITVTGKKLTVTCSQNMNHEYMSWYRQDPGLGLRQIYYSMNVEVTDKGDVPEGYKVSRKEKRNFPLILESPSPNQTSLYFCASSFGGRRTNEKLFFGSGTQLSVL.

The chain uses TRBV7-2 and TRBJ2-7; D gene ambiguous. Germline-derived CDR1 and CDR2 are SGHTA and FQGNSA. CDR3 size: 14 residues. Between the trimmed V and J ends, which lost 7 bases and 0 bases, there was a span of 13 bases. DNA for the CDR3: TGTGCCAGCAAAATGGCGGAAAGCTCCTACGAGCAGTACTTC. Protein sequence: CASKMAESSYEQYF.

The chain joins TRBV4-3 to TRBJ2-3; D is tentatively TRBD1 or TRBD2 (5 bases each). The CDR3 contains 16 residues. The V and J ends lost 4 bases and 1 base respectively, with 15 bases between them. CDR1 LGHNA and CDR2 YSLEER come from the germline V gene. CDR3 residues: CASSPGAARGTDTQYF. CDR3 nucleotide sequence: TGCGCCAGCAGCCCCGGGGCGGCTCGTGGCACAGATACGCAGTATTTT.

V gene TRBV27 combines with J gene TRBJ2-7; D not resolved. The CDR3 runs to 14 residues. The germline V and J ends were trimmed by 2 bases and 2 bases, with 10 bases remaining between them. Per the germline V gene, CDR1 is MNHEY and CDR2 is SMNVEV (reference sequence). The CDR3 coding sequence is TGTGCCAGCAGTTTACGTCCAGTTGCCTACGAGCAGTACTTC. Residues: CASSLRPVAYEQYF.

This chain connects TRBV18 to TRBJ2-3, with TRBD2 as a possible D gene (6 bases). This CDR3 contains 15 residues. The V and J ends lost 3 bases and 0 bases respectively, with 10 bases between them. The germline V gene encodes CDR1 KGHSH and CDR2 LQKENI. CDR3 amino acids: CASSPRTKSTDTQYF. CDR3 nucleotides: TGTGCCAGCTCACCTCGGACTAAAAGCACAGATACGCAGTATTTT.

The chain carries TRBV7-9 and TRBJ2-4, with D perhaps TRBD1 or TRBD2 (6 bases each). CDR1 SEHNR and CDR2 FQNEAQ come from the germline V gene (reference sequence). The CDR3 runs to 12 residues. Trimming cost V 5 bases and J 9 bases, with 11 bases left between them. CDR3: CASSPRGAIQYF. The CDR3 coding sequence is TGTGCCAGCAGCCCTAGGGGGGCCATTCAGTACTTC. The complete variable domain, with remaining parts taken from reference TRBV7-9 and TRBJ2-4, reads DTGVSQNPRHKITKRGQNVTFRCDPISEHNRLYWYRQTLGQGPEFLTYFQNEAQLEKSRLLSDRFSAERPKGSFSTLEIQRTEQGDSAMYLCASSPRGAIQYFGAGTRLSVL.

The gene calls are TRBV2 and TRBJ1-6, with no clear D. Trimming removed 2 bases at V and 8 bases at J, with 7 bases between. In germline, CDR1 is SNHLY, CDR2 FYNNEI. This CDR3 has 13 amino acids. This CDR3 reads CASSENGDSPLHF. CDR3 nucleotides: TGTGCCAGCAGTGAAAATGGGGATTCACCCCTCCACTTT. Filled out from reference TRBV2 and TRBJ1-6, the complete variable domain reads EPEVTQTPSHQVTQMGQEVILRCVPISNHLYFYWYRQILGQKVEFLVSFYNNEISEKSEIFDDQFSVERPDGSNFTLKIRSTKLEDSAMYFCASSENGDSPLHFGNGTRLTVT.